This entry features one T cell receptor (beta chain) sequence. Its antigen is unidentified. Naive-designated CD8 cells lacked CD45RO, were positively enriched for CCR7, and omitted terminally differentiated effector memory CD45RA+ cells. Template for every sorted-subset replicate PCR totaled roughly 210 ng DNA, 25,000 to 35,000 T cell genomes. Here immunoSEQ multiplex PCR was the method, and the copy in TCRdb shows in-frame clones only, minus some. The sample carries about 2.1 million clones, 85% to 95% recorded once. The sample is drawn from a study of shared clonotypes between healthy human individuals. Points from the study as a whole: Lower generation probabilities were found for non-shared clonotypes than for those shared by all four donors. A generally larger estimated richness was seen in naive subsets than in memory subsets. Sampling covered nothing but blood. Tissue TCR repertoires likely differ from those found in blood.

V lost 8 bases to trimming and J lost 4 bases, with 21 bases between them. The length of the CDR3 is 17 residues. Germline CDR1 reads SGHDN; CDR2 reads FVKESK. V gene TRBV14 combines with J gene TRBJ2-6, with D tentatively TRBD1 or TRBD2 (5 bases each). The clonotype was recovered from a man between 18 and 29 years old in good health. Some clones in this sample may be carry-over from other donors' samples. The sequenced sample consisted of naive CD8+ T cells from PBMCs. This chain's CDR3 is CASLPGPRVSGANVLTF. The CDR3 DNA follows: TGTGCCAGCCTACCGGGACCCCGGGTAAGCGGGGCCAACGTCCTGACTTTC.